The 24 T cell receptor beta chains given below trace back to one sample, sequenced in a study of CXCR4 blockade with PD-1 therapy in pancreatic cancer. The data were produced by immunoSEQ multiplex PCR, yet TCRdb's version contains in-frame clones alone and is incomplete. Of 650 to 950 clones in the sample, 30% to 40% were seen once. Sequenced: tumor tissue. The receptors stem from a human donor with pancreatic ductal adenocarcinoma.

The chain employs TRBV6-7 and TRBJ1-1, with TRBD1 as a possible D gene (5 bases). TRBV6-7 is an ORF, and what it does is uncertain. Trimming pared 5 bases from V and 3 bases from J, leaving 10 bases between. The CDR3 sequence is 13 residues long. CDR3 sequence (DNA): TGTGCCAGCAGTCGGGGGAAAGACACTGAAGCTTTCTTT. The encoded protein is CASSRGKDTEAFF.

Only one count was recorded for this clone. This chain uses TRBV19 with TRBJ1-4; maybe TRBD1 (5 bases). This CDR3 has 15 residues. The V gene lost 9 bases and the J gene lost 8 bases, with 22 bases spanning the gap. The germline CDR1 and CDR2 sequences are LNHDA and SQIVND (reference sequence). Written as DNA, the CDR3 is TGTGCCAGCCGCGAAAAGACAGTGCTACAGGAAAAACTGTTTTTT. It specifies CASREKTVLQEKLFF.

By frequency in the sample, this clone is medium-sized (0.01 to 0.1%). The chain recombines TRBV11-3 with TRBJ1-6; D call uncertain. Germline CDR1 is SGHNT and CDR2 is YENEEA. The CDR3 is 15 residues long. Trimming removed 0 bases at V and 2 bases at J, with 5 bases between. The CDR3 here is CASSLEAAYNSPLHF. The DNA of the CDR3 is TGTGCCAGCAGCTTAGAGGCAGCCTATAATTCACCCCTCCACTTT.

This clone has a handful of counts. This chain uses TRBV25-1 with TRBJ1-1, with D perhaps matching TRBD1 (5 bases). CDR3 size: 16 residues. In germline, CDR1 is MGHDK, CDR2 SYGVNS. V shed 4 bases and J shed 4 bases, with 19 bases lying between them. Written as DNA, the CDR3 is TGTGCCAGCAGTGCCCCGACGGAGGGGAGAGCCACTGAAGCTTTCTTT. Protein sequence: CASSAPTEGRATEAFF.

This clone occurred a few times. V is TRBV6-8 and J is TRBJ2-7, with TRBD1 as a possible D gene (5 bases). V was trimmed by 4 bases and J by 3 bases, leaving 10 bases between them. From germline, CDR1 is MNHGY and CDR2 SAAAGT. This CDR3 spans 13 amino acids. CDR3 DNA: TGTGCCAGCAGTTCGACAGCCAGCTACGAGCAGTACTTC. Its protein is CASSSTASYEQYF.

The chain links TRBV6-8 to TRBJ2-1; TRBD2 matches 7 bases. Trimming took 5 bases from V and 7 from J; bases not matched to a gene: 11. The CDR3 is 15 amino acids. The germline CDR1 and CDR2 sequences are MNHGY and SAAAGT. In DNA, the CDR3 is TGTGCCAGCAGTGCTTCGAGAAGCGGGGCGAATGAGCAGTTCTTC. Amino acid sequence: CASSASRSGANEQFF.

The J gene is TRBJ2-3, the V gene TRBV19; 8 bases map to TRBD1. Germline CDR1 LNHDA, CDR2 SQIVND (reference sequence). V lost 3 bases, J lost 4 bases, and 3 bases stayed unmatched. The CDR3 length is 14 residues. For the CDR3, the DNA is TGTGCCAGTAGTATCGGGACAGGTCCAGATACGCAGTATTTT. Its translation: CASSIGTGPDTQYF. The entire variable domain, with the rest obtained from reference TRBV19 and TRBJ2-3, is as follows: DGGITQSPKYLFRKEGQNVTLSCEQNLNHDAMYWYRQDPGQGLRLIYYSQIVNDFQKGDIAEGYSVSREKKESFPLTVTSAQKNPTAFYLCASSIGTGPDTQYFGPGTRLTVL.

A few counts support this clone. The V and J genes are TRBV9 and TRBJ2-7, with 9 positions matching TRBD1. This CDR3 region has 13 residues. V shed 5 bases, J shed 2 bases, and the junction held 2 bases outside the gene matches. CDR1 and CDR2 from the germline V gene are SGDLS and YYNGEE. The CDR3 DNA reads TGTGCCAGCAGGGGGACAGGGACCTACGAGCAGTACTTC. Amino acids: CASRGTGTYEQYF.

The chain has TRBV9 and TRBJ2-3; 9 nucleotides agree with TRBD1. The CDR3 contains 15 residues. The V and J ends lost 5 bases and 4 bases, in that order; junction bases with no gene match: 8. Germline assignment: CDR1 SGDLS and CDR2 YYNGEE. The CDR3 reads CASSESWDRADTQYF. The CDR3 nucleotides are TGTGCCAGCAGTGAATCGTGGGACAGGGCAGATACGCAGTATTTT.

This clone occurred a few times. The chain has TRBV11-3 and TRBJ1-1, with a possible D match to TRBD1 (5 bases). In germline, CDR1 is SGHNT, CDR2 YENEEA. The CDR3 totals 15 residues. V lost 0 bases and J lost 6, with 14 bases in between. CDR3 sequence: CASSLERGSLAEAFF. The DNA for the CDR3 is TGTGCCAGCAGCTTAGAGAGGGGATCTTTGGCTGAAGCTTTCTTT.

This clone was detected a few times. The V call is TRBV9, the J call TRBJ1-6; 10 bases match TRBD1. CDR1 and CDR2 (germline): SGDLS, YYNGEE. The CDR3 runs 17 residues. V lost 0 bases and J lost 6; bases outside the gene matches: 6. CDR3 amino acids: CASSVDRQGAGNSPLHF. CDR3 DNA sequence: TGTGCCAGCAGCGTAGATCGACAGGGGGCTGGTAATTCACCCCTCCACTTT.

This clone is deemed large (0.1 to 1%). The J gene is TRBJ1-1, the V gene TRBV9; tentatively, D is TRBD1 (5 bases). V shed 4 bases and J shed 0 bases, with 16 bases lying between them. Looked up from germline, CDR1 is SGDLS and CDR2 is YYNGEE. This CDR3 has 16 residues. The CDR3 bases are TGTGCCAGCAGCTCCCAACCGACAGACTTGAACACTGAAGCTTTCTTT. The encoded protein is CASSSQPTDLNTEAFF.

As DNA, the CDR3 is TGCAGCGTTGGATGGGGCGATAACTATGGCTACACCTTC. Protein: CSVGWGDNYGYTF. V usage is TRBV29-1 and J usage is TRBJ1-2, with TRBD1 as a possible D gene (5 bases). Germline V gene data show CDR1 as SQVTM and CDR2 as ANQGSEA. The CDR3 totals 13 residues. V was pared by 4 bases and J by 1 base, with 10 bases between.

This clone is medium-sized (0.01 to 0.1%) within its sample. The chain joins TRBV11-3 to TRBJ2-7; TRBD2 matches 10 bases. With V trimmed by 5 bases and J by 3 bases, 10 bases remained unmatched. CDR3 size: 16 residues. The V gene's germline CDR1 is SGHNT and CDR2 YENEEA. CDR3 nucleotides: TGTGCCAGCAGCCCTCTTCTAGCGGGGGCAAACTACGAGCAGTACTTC. Translation: CASSPLLAGANYEQYF.

By share of the sample, this clone is large. The chain is built from TRBV6-8 and TRBJ2-1, with D uncertain. Germline V gene data show CDR1 as MNHGY and CDR2 as SAAAGT. Trimming stripped 2 bases from V and 4 bases from J, with 6 bases between. The CDR3 has 13 residues. The CDR3, as DNA: TGTGCCAGCAGTTACAGGGAATACAATGAGCAGTTCTTC. It is translated as CASSYREYNEQFF.

This clone has a handful of counts. The gene calls are TRBV30 and TRBJ1-1; perhaps TRBD1 as D (5 bases). V shed 0 bases and J shed 1 base, with 15 bases lying between them. The CDR3 has 16 amino acids. Germline values: CDR1 GTSNPN, CDR2 SVGIG (reference sequence). CDR3 region: CAWSVRAGIQNTEAFF. CDR3 sequence (DNA): TGTGCCTGGAGTGTAAGGGCAGGGATACAGAACACTGAAGCTTTCTTT.

The chain carries TRBV6-8 and TRBJ1-1, with D unclear. The CDR3 has 12 residues. The V gene lost 5 bases and the J gene lost 3 bases, with 7 bases spanning the gap. Germline CDR1 is MNHGY and CDR2 is SAAAGT. DNA of the CDR3: TGTGCCAGCAGTGTTCAGGACACTGAAGCTTTCTTT. This encodes CASSVQDTEAFF.

A few counts support this clone. The chain couples TRBV19 to TRBJ2-7, with D uncertain. The length of the CDR3 is 14 residues. The V and J ends lost 1 base and 0 bases respectively, with 7 bases between them. The germline V gene has CDR1 LNHDA and CDR2 SQIVND (reference sequence). In DNA form, the CDR3 reads TGTGCCAGTAGTATAGGGCTGCCCTCCTACGAGCAGTACTTC. This encodes CASSIGLPSYEQYF.

This clone was seen just once. The V call is TRBV30, the J call TRBJ1-5, with D possibly matching TRBD1 (6 bases). The germline V gene has CDR1 GTSNPN and CDR2 SVGIG (reference sequence). CDR3 length equals 13 residues. V was shortened by 1 base and J by 4 bases, with 8 bases between the two germline ends. The CDR3 DNA follows: TGTGCCTGGAGTGGACAGGAAAATCAGCCCCAGCATTTT. Its translation is CAWSGQENQPQHF.

This clone was detected a few times. The V gene is TRBV11-3, the J gene TRBJ2-7, with TRBD1 as a possible D gene (5 bases). CDR1 is SGHNT, CDR2 YENEEA, per germline. This CDR3 region has 17 residues. With 5 bases removed from V and 2 bases from J, the gap between germline ends came to 22 bases. The CDR3 nucleotides read TGTGCCAGCAGCCCGTTGAATAGGCCCCAAGGGGCCTACGAGCAGTACTTC. It codes for CASSPLNRPQGAYEQYF.

This clone was counted only a few times. The chain recombines TRBV11-3 with TRBJ1-6; D is unclear. V was shortened by 5 bases and J by 8 bases, with 16 bases between the two germline ends. CDR1 and CDR2 from the germline V gene are SGHNT and YENEEA. This CDR3 is built from 15 residues. As DNA, the CDR3 is TGTGCCAGCAGCCCTAGCGGGGATCTCGATTCACCCCTCCACTTT. Protein sequence: CASSPSGDLDSPLHF.

The V gene is TRBV19, the J gene TRBJ2-3; 9 positions agree with TRBD1. CDR3 length equals 16 residues. V was clipped by 3 bases and J by 3 bases; unmatched bases: 7. Germline assignment: CDR1 LNHDA and CDR2 SQIVND (reference sequence). CDR3 region: CASSIRPGQGTDTQYF. CDR3 nucleotide sequence: TGTGCCAGTAGTATTAGGCCTGGACAGGGGACAGATACGCAGTATTTT.

The gene calls are TRBV11-3 and TRBJ2-2; D may be TRBD1 or TRBD2 (5 bases each). V lost 4 bases and J lost 3, with 15 bases in between. The CDR3 runs to 16 residues. The germline CDR1 and CDR2 sequences are SGHNT and YENEEA. DNA for the CDR3: TGTGCCAGCAGCTCCTACATGGGGGTGGACACCGGGGAGCTGTTTTTT. Amino acid sequence: CASSSYMGVDTGELFF.

CDR3 in DNA: TGTGCCAGCTCACAGGGACGGGGAGAAAAACTGTTTTTT. Translation: CASSQGRGEKLFF. The rearrangement uses TRBV18 and TRBJ1-4, with D tentatively TRBD1 (5 bases). The ends were cut back, 4 bases at V and 8 bases at J, with 11 bases in the middle. The CDR3 consists of 13 residues. Germline values: CDR1 KGHSH, CDR2 LQKENI.